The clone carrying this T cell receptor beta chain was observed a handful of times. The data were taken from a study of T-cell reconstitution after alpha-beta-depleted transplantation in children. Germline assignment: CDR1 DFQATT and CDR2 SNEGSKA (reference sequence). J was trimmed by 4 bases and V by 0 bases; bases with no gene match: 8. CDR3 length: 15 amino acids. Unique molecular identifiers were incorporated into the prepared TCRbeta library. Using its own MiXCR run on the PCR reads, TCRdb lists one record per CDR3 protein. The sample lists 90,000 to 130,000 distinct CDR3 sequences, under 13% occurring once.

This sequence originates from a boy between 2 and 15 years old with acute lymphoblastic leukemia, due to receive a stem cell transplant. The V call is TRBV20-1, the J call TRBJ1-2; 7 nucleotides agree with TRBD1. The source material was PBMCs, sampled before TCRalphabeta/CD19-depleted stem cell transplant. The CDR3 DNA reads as TGCAGTGCTAGAGAGAGTCCAGGGGGAGGCTATGGCTACACCTTC. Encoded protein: CSARESPGGGYGYTF.